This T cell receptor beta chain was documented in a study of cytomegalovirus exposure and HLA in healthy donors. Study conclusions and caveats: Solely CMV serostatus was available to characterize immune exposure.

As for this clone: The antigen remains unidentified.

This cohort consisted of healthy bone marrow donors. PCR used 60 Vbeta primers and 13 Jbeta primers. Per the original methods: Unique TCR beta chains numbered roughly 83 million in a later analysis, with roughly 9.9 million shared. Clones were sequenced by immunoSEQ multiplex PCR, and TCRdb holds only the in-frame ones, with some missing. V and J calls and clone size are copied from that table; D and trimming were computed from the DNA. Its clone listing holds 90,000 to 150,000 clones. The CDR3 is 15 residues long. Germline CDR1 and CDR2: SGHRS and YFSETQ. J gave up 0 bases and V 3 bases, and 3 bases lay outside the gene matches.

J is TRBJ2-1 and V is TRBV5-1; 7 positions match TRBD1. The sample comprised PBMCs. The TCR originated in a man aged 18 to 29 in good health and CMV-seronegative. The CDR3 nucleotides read TGCGCCAGCAGCTGGGACAGAAGCTCCTACAATGAGCAGTTCTTC. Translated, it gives CASSWDRSSYNEQFF.